This passage covers 18 T cell receptor beta chains from one sample sequenced in a study of cytomegalovirus exposure and HLA in healthy donors (dated 2017 in TCRdb). The method behind the library was the immunoSEQ multiplex PCR assay. A mixture of 60 forward primers for TCR Vbeta segments and 13 reverse primers for TCR Jbeta segments was used in the multiplex PCR. This is the immuneACCESS table as TCRdb keeps it, with only in-frame sequences that have V and J called. A part of the clones is gone; compared with another copy, unresolved V genes explain less than half, and the rest is unexplained. This sample is represented by about 170,000 clones; approximately 70% of them were singletons. Roughly 5.2% of the sample comes from the top ten. Sequenced sample: PBMCs. The receptors originated from a woman under 30 in good health and CMV-seropositive.

This chain links TRBV6-1 with TRBJ2-7, with TRBD1 matching 9 bases. The trim removed 5 bases at V and 3 bases at J, leaving 2 bases unmatched. This CDR3 has 13 residues. From germline, CDR1 is MNHNS and CDR2 SASEGT. CDR3: CASSMGQGYEQYF. The CDR3 nucleotides read TGTGCCAGCAGTATGGGACAGGGCTACGAGCAGTACTTC.

The CDR3 bases are TGTGCCAGCAGCCAAAGTACAGGGAATTCACCCCTCCACTTT. Translated: CASSQSTGNSPLHF. The V call is TRBV16, the J call TRBJ1-6, with D possibly being TRBD1 (6 bases). CDR3 size: 14 residues. V was cut by 2 bases and J by 7 bases, with 9 bases left in between. Germline assignment: CDR1 KGHSY and CDR2 FQNENV.

This chain links TRBV30 with TRBJ2-2; D perhaps matches TRBD2 (6 bases). Trimming left V 2 bases short and J 3 bases short, with 7 bases between. The germline V gene has CDR1 GTSNPN and CDR2 SVGIG (reference sequence). The CDR3 has 13 amino acids. The CDR3 DNA reads TGTGCCTGGAGTTCTAGCGACACCGGGGAGCTGTTTTTT. This gives the protein CAWSSSDTGELFF.

V usage is TRBV28 and J usage is TRBJ1-5; unclear D gene. CDR1 is MDHEN and CDR2 is SYDVKM in the germline V gene. The CDR3 is 14 residues long. Trimming took off 7 bases at V and 0 bases at J, with 10 bases between the two ends. The CDR3 loop is CASMGGSSNQPQHF. The CDR3 DNA sequence: TGTGCCAGCATGGGCGGGAGTAGCAATCAGCCCCAGCATTTT.

This clone occurred once. The chain is built from TRBV6-5 and TRBJ2-7, with 7 bases identical to TRBD1. The germline CDR1 and CDR2 sequences are MNHEY and SVGAGI. This CDR3 region has 12 residues. Trimming took 5 bases from V and 5 from J; bases not matched to a gene: 3. Written as DNA, the CDR3 is TGTGCCAGCAGTGAGCAGGGGGACGAGCAGTACTTC. This sequence encodes CASSEQGDEQYF.

V is TRBV19 and J is TRBJ2-7; D is possibly TRBD2 (6 bases). Trimming stripped 1 base from V and 3 bases from J, with 19 bases between. Germline-derived CDR1 and CDR2 are LNHDA and SQIVND (reference sequence). This CDR3 contains 17 residues. The CDR3 sequence is CASSIGSGTPDFYEQYF. The CDR3, as DNA: TGTGCCAGTAGTATAGGGTCCGGGACTCCGGATTTCTACGAGCAGTACTTC.

The sample holds a few counts of this clone. The CDR3 region is CATSRRQGSYGYTF. CDR3 nucleotides: TGTGCCACCAGCCGAAGACAGGGAAGCTATGGCTACACCTTC. This rearrangement joins TRBV15 to TRBJ1-2; 7 nucleotides line up with TRBD1. The CDR3 totals 14 residues. Germline V CDR1 and CDR2: LNHNV, YYDKDF (reference sequence). Trimming removed 5 bases from V and 4 bases from J; junction bases left unmatched: 7.

The rearrangement joins TRBV27 to TRBJ2-1; D gene uncertain. The V gene's germline CDR1 is MNHEY and CDR2 SMNVEV (reference sequence). The CDR3 is 13 amino acids. V lost 7 bases and J lost 4, with 11 bases in between. CDR3 sequence reads: CASTGPYYNEQFF. The CDR3 DNA sequence: TGTGCCAGCACTGGGCCGTATTACAATGAGCAGTTCTTC.

This chain connects TRBV7-2 to TRBJ1-6, with D unclear. CDR1 SGHTA and CDR2 FQGNSA come from the germline V gene. The CDR3 is 15 amino acids. Trimming removed 1 base from V and 7 bases from J, with 11 bases in between. CDR3 nucleotide sequence: TGTGCCAGCAGCTTAGACAGAGCCTCCAATTCACCCCTCCACTTT. It translates to CASSLDRASNSPLHF.

V usage is TRBV21-1 and J usage is TRBJ2-5; the table's D call, TRBD2, has no DNA check behind it. TRBV21-1 constitutes a pseudogene. This CDR3 has 16 residues. CDR3 nucleotides: TGTGCCAGCCGGAGTCGTAGCGGGAGGTACCAAGAGACCCAGTACTTC. It encodes CASRSRSGRYQETQYF.

J is TRBJ1-2 and V is TRBV19, with D unresolved. V lost 3 bases and J 3 bases, leaving 14 bases between the germline ends. This CDR3 is built from 15 residues. The germline V gene has CDR1 LNHDA and CDR2 SQIVND (reference sequence). The CDR3 sequence: CASSISYRVDYGYTF. CDR3 sequence (DNA): TGTGCCAGTAGTATCAGCTACCGGGTAGACTATGGCTACACCTTC.

The chain recombines TRBV19 with TRBJ2-2; TRBD1 aligns across 7 bases. The CDR3 sequence is 14 residues long. Germline CDR1 is LNHDA and CDR2 is SQIVND (reference sequence). Trimming at V came to 7 bases and at J to 6 bases, leaving 8 bases not matched to a gene. CDR3 coding DNA: TGTGCCAGTACCCCGACAGGGTTTTCCGGGGAGCTGTTTTTT. This encodes CASTPTGFSGELFF. Based on the CDR3 plus reference TRBV19 and TRBJ2-2, the full variable domain is DGGITQSPKYLFRKEGQNVTLSCEQNLNHDAMYWYRQDPGQGLRLIYYSQIVNDFQKGDIAEGYSVSREKKESFPLTVTSAQKNPTAFYLCASTPTGFSGELFFGEGSRLTVL.

The chain combines TRBV7-2 with TRBJ2-3; no firm D call. The CDR3 sequence is 13 residues long. The germline V gene has CDR1 SGHTA and CDR2 FQGNSA. The V and J ends lost 5 bases and 4 bases respectively, with 10 bases between them. CDR3 protein: CASSGRNSDTQYF. The DNA for the CDR3 is TGTGCCAGCAGCGGCAGGAATTCAGATACGCAGTATTTT.

The gene calls are TRBV5-6 and TRBJ1-3, with 7 bases fitting TRBD1. CDR1 is SGHDT, CDR2 YYEEEE, per germline. CDR3 size: 16 residues. J gave up 1 base and V 4 bases, and 8 bases lay outside the gene matches. As DNA, the CDR3 is TGTGCCAGCAGCCCCTTGGGACAGTTTTCTGGAAACACCATATATTTT. Translated: CASSPLGQFSGNTIYF.

This chain connects TRBV28 to TRBJ1-5, with 7 bases lining up with TRBD1. The CDR3 has 15 amino acids. In germline, CDR1 is MDHEN, CDR2 SYDVKM. V gave up 6 bases and J gave up 3 bases; unmatched junction bases: 8. The CDR3 DNA follows: TGTGCCAGCAGATTCCGGGACAGATCCAATCAGCCCCAGCATTTT. This translates into CASRFRDRSNQPQHF.

The V and J genes are TRBV7-3 and TRBJ2-3; a weak D match, TRBD2 (5 bases). The V gene's germline CDR1 is SGHTA and CDR2 FQGTGA. The CDR3 extends over 14 amino acids. The V gene lost 5 bases and the J gene lost 2 bases, with 11 bases spanning the gap. Here the CDR3 reads CASSLSGDTDTQYF. The CDR3, as DNA: TGTGCCAGCAGCCTATCCGGGGACACAGATACGCAGTATTTT.

J is TRBJ1-4 and V is TRBV6-5, with D possibly TRBD1 on 5 matching bases. Trimming took off 2 bases at V and 4 bases at J, with 11 bases between the two ends. Per germline, CDR1 MNHEY and CDR2 SVGAGI. The CDR3 runs 15 residues. This chain's CDR3 is CASSYRGTYNEKLFF. The DNA for the CDR3 is TGTGCCAGCAGTTACCGCGGGACTTATAATGAAAAACTGTTTTTT.

This clone has only a few counts. The J gene is TRBJ1-6, the V gene TRBV13; the D gene is possibly TRBD1 (6 bases). V gave up 0 bases and J gave up 5 bases, with 11 bases separating them. CDR3 length: 16 amino acids. From germline, CDR1 is PRHDT and CDR2 FYEKMQ (reference sequence). The DNA of the CDR3 is TGTGCCAGCAGCTTAGGGGGGGCGCTTGATAATTCACCCCTCCACTTT. Translated: CASSLGGALDNSPLHF.